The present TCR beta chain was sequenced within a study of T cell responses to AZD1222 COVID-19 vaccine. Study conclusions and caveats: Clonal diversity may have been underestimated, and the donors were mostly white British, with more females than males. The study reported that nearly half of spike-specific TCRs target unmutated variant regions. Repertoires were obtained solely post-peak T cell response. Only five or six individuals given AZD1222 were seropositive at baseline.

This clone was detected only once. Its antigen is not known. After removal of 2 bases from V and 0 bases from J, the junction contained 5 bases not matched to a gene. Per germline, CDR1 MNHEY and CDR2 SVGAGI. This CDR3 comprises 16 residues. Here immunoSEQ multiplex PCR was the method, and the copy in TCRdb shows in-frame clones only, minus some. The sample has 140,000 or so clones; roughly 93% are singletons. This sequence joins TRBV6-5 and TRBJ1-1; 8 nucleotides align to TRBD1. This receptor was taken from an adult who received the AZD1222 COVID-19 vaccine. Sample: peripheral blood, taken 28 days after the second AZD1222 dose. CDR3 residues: CASSYDRGFMNTEAFF. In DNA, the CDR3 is TGTGCCAGCAGTTACGACAGGGGCTTTATGAACACTGAAGCTTTCTTT.